Listed below are T cell receptor beta chains from one sample, sequenced in a study of T cells in localized non-small cell lung cancer. Profiling relied on immunoSEQ multiplex PCR, and the TCRdb table lists in-frame clones only, not all of them. Of about 52,000 clones in the sample, around nine tenths were seen once. The sample here was PBMCs, taken before any cancer treatment. The receptor source for this set is a female donor with stage II lung adenocarcinoma. CDR3s leave out the opening cysteine and the closing phenylalanine or tryptophan. Clone size appears in some rows only: once, few, many, or a class for an expanded clone.

NA | TRBV14 | ASSQLDKNYGYT
NA | TRBV30 | AWSDQVVISGYT
NA | TRBV18 | ASSQQGWNSPLH
NA | TRBV18 | ASSKGGASSYNEQF
NA | TRBV6-4 | ASRDSRPRREQY
NA | TRBV9 | ASSVEGNYGYT
NA | TRBV11-1 | ASSLQGAVGEKLF
few | TRBV2 | ASTRGGMDTEAF
NA | TRBV7-9 | ASSPIAGGSYEQY
NA | TRBV18 | ASSPRTGETGANVLT
NA | TRBV28 | ASGNFYGYT
NA | TRBV5-1 | ATPLGSAAKNIQY
NA | TRBV15 | ATSSRQGSDEQY
NA | TRBV19 | ASSSPGAREQF
NA | TRBV27 | ASSFSGGNGIEQF
NA | TRBV5-4 | ASSLGGGQETQY
NA | TRBV19 | ASSGAGSSYEQY
NA | TRBV27 | ASRDWYGYT
NA | TRBV7-9 | ASSPIGPTNTEAF
NA | TRBV6-1 | ASSDNRVDSPLH
NA | TRBV25-1 | ASSESKGSEQY
once | TRBV9 | ASSAAGTSGGAPGETQY
NA | TRBV28 | ASSPVDRVASSGANVLT
NA | TRBV29-1 | SVTRGSTDTQY
NA | TRBV19 | ASSIDLYGRVRGNTIY
few | TRBV5-1 | ASSRGQANTEAF
NA | TRBV5-5 | ASSVGSSYEQY
NA | TRBV5-1 | ASSLAGGQLHSYEQY
NA | TRBV4-1 | ASSQVASGGAGGELF
NA | TRBV6-1 | ASVSGTVNTEAF
NA | TRBV11-2 | ASSLRPGNSPLH
NA | TRBV19 | ASSIPGTSTDTQY
once | TRBV30 | AWSAGTGGYEQY
once | TRBV6-4 | ASSAEVGQPQH
NA | TRBV7-3 | ASSSTTPQGLGGYT
NA | TRBV28 | ASTPREIGQGHTIY
NA | TRBV10-3 | AITAGVNPGYT
once | TRBV18 | ASSQTGGVRNTEAF
NA | TRBV5-8 | ASSFRQSYEQY
NA | TRBV7-6 | ASSFVTDTQY